Below are 8 T cell receptor beta chains sequenced from a single sample in a study of cytomegalovirus exposure and HLA in healthy donors. PCR employed 60 Vbeta and 13 Jbeta primers. The protocol was immunoSEQ multiplex PCR, while the TCRdb copy is restricted to in-frame clones and leaves out a portion. This sample has some 150,000 clones, with 79% found just once. The sequenced material came from PBMCs. The receptors come from a woman aged 50 to 65 in good health and CMV-seronegative.

The chain joins TRBV5-4 to TRBJ2-2; 13 bases match TRBD2. Germline loops: CDR1 SGHNT, CDR2 YYREEE (reference sequence). J was trimmed by 4 bases and V by 3 bases; bases with no gene match: 6. The CDR3 spans 17 residues. The CDR3 region is CASSSGTSGTVTGELFF. CDR3 nucleotide sequence: TGTGCCAGCAGCTCCGGGACTAGCGGGACAGTCACCGGGGAGCTGTTTTTT.

Only a few counts were recorded for this clone. This chain connects TRBV27 to TRBJ1-2, with D perhaps TRBD1 (6 bases). Germline CDR1 reads MNHEY; CDR2 reads SMNVEV (reference sequence). The CDR3 runs to 14 residues. V lost 2 bases and J 7 bases, leaving 14 bases between the germline ends. The CDR3, as DNA: TGTGCCAGCAGTTTAGAATCAGGGGCGAGTGGCTACACCTTC. Residues: CASSLESGASGYTF.

This chain joins TRBV5-6 and TRBJ1-3, with TRBD1 matching over 9 bases. V dropped 0 bases and J dropped 0; count of bases not matched to a gene: 7. Per germline, CDR1 SGHDT and CDR2 YYEEEE. This CDR3 spans 18 amino acids. The CDR3 DNA sequence: TGTGCCAGCAGCTTGGGACAGGGGGACTCTTTCTCTGGAAACACCATATATTTT. It specifies CASSLGQGDSFSGNTIYF.

The table lists this clone with a count of one. This chain links TRBV4-2 with TRBJ2-3; D gene unclear. The CDR3 totals 14 residues. V was trimmed by 5 bases and J by 1 base, leaving 10 bases between them. Germline CDR1 reads LGHNA; CDR2 reads YNFKEQ. CDR3 coding DNA: TGTGCCAGCAGCAAAGTGGGCGGCACAGATACGCAGTATTTT. Its protein is CASSKVGGTDTQYF.

The V call is TRBV5-1, the J call TRBJ2-5; tentative D call: TRBD2 (6 bases). The J call is in doubt because the DNA end fits TRBJ2-7 better. There are 14 residues in the CDR3. Germline V gene sequence: CDR1 SGHRS, CDR2 YFSETQ. This chain's CDR3 is CASSSGGASDEQYF. The CDR3 nucleotides read TGCGCCAGCAGCTCGGGCGGGGCAAGCGACGAGCAGTACTTC.

This clone was counted a few times. The gene calls are TRBV5-5 and TRBJ1-5; tentative D call: TRBD1 (5 bases). This CDR3 spans 14 amino acids. Trimming left V 0 bases short and J 6 bases short, with 10 bases between. In germline, CDR1 is SGHKS, CDR2 YYEKEE (reference sequence). The CDR3 DNA sequence: TGTGCCAGCAGCTTGGCCACCGGGGGTCAGCCCCAGCATTTT. It specifies CASSLATGGQPQHF.

The chain links TRBV7-3 to TRBJ2-7, with 9 bases lining up with TRBD2. Trimming took 1 base from V and 0 from J; bases not matched to a gene: 13. The CDR3 is made up of 19 amino acids. CDR1 and CDR2 from the germline V gene are SGHTA and FQGTGA. CDR3 amino acids: CASSLRAGSGSSPSYEQYF. The CDR3 DNA is TGTGCCAGCAGCTTAAGGGCGGGTAGCGGGAGCTCGCCCTCCTACGAGCAGTACTTC.

The rearrangement uses TRBV9 and TRBJ1-4, with 7 bases identical to TRBD1. CDR1 SGDLS and CDR2 YYNGEE come from the germline V gene. The V gene end was trimmed by 4 bases and the J gene end by 7 bases; junction bases not matched to a gene: 7. The CDR3 is 14 residues long. The CDR3 region is CASSIGQAGEKLFF. CDR3 bases: TGTGCCAGCAGCATCGGACAGGCAGGTGAAAAACTGTTTTTT. The complete variable domain, with remaining parts taken from reference TRBV9 and TRBJ1-4, reads DSGVTQTPKHLITATGQRVTLRCSPRSGDLSVYWYQQSLDQGLQFLIQYYNGEERAKGNILERFSAQQFPDLHSELNLSSLELGDSALYFCASSIGQAGEKLFFGSGTQLSVL.